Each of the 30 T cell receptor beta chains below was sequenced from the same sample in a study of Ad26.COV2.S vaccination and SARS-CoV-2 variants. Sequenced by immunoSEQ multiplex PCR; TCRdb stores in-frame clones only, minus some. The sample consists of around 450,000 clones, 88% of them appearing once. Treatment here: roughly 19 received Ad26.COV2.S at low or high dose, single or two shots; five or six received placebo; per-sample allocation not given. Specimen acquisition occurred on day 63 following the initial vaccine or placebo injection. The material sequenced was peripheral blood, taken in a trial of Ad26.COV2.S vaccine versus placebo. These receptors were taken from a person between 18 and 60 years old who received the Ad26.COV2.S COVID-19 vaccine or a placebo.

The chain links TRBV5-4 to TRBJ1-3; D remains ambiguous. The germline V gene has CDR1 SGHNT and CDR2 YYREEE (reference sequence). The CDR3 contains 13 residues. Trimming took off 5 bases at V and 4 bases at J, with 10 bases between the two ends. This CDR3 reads CASSPGLGNTIYF. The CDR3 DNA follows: TGTGCCAGCAGTCCGGGCCTCGGAAACACCATATATTTT.

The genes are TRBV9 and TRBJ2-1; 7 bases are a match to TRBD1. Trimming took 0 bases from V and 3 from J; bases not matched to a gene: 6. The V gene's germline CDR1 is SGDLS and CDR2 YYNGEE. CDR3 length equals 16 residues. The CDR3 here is CASSVGGQEIYNEQFF. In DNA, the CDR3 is TGTGCCAGCAGCGTAGGTGGACAGGAGATCTACAATGAGCAGTTCTTC. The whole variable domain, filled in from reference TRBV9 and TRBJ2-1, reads DSGVTQTPKHLITATGQRVTLRCSPRSGDLSVYWYQQSLDQGLQFLIQYYNGEERAKGNILERFSAQQFPDLHSELNLSSLELGDSALYFCASSVGGQEIYNEQFFGPGTRLTVL.

The CDR3 loop is CAWRPGSYNSPLHF. The CDR3 bases are TGTGCCTGGAGGCCGGGTTCCTATAATTCACCCCTCCACTTT. J is TRBJ1-6 and V is TRBV30; D gene ambiguous. CDR1 and CDR2 from the germline V gene are GTSNPN and SVGIG (reference sequence). V gave up 3 bases and J gave up 1 base, with 7 bases separating them. CDR3 size: 14 residues.

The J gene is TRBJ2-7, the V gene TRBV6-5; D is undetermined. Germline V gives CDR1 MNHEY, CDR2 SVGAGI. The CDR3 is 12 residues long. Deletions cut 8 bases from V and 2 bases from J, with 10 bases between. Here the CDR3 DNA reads TGTGCCAGCCGAGAGAGGCCCTACGAGCAGTACTTC. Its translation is CASRERPYEQYF.

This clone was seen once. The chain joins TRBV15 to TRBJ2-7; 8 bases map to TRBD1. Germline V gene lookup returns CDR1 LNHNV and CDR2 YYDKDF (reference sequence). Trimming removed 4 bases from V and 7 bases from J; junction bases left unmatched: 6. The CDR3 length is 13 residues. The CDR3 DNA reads TGTGCCACCAGCACAGGGGGCATAGGGGAGCAGTACTTC. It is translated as CATSTGGIGEQYF.

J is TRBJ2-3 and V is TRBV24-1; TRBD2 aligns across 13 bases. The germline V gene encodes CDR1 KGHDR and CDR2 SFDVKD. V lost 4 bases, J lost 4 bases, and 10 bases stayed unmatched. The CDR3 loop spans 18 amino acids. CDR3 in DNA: TGTGCCACCAGTGACCCTGGACTAGCGGGGGTTTGGGCAGATACGCAGTATTTT. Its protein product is CATSDPGLAGVWADTQYF.

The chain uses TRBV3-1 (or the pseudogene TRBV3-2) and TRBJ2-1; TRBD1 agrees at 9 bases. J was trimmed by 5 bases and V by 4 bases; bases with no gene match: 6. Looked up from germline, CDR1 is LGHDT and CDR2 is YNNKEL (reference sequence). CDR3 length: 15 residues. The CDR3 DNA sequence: TGTGCCAGCAGCCCACCGGGACAGGGCGACAATGAGCAGTTCTTC. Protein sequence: CASSPPGQGDNEQFF.

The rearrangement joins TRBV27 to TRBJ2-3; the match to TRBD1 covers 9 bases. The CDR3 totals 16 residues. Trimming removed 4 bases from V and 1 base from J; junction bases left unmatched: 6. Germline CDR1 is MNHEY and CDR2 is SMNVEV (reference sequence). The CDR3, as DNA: TGTGCCAGCAGTTACAGGGGGCGGAGAGGCACAGATACGCAGTATTTT. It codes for CASSYRGRRGTDTQYF.

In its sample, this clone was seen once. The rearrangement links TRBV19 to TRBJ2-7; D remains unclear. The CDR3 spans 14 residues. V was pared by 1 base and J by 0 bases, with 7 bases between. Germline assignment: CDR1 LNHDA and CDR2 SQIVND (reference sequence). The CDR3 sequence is CASSIGAASYEQYF. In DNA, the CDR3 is TGTGCCAGTAGTATAGGTGCAGCCTCCTACGAGCAGTACTTC.

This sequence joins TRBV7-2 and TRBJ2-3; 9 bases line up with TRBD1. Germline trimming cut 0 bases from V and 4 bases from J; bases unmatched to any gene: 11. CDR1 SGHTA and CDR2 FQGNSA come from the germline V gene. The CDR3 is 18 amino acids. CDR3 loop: CASSLAQLGQGSPDTQYF. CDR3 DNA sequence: TGTGCCAGCAGCTTAGCGCAATTGGGACAGGGTTCACCAGATACGCAGTATTTT.

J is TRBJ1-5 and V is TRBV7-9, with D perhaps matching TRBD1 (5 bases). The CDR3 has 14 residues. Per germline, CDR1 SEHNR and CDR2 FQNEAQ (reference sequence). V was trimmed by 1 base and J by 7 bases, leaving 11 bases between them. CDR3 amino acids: CASSLGGWDQPQHF. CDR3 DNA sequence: TGTGCCAGCAGCTTAGGAGGGTGGGACCAGCCCCAGCATTTT.

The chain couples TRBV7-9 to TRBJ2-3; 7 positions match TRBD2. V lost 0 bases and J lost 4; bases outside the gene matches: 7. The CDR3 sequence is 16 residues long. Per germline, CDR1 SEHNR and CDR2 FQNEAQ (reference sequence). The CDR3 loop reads CASSLAPGTISDTQYF. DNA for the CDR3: TGTGCCAGCAGCTTAGCGCCCGGGACTATTTCAGATACGCAGTATTTT. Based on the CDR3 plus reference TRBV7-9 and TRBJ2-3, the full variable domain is DTGVSQNPRHKITKRGQNVTFRCDPISEHNRLYWYRQTLGQGPEFLTYFQNEAQLEKSRLLSDRFSAERPKGSFSTLEIQRTEQGDSAMYLCASSLAPGTISDTQYFGPGTRLTVL.

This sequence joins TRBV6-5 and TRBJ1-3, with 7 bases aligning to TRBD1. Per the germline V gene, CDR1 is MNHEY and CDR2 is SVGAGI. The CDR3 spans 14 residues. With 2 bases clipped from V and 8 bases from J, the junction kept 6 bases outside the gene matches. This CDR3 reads CASSYRTGYHTIYF. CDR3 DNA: TGTGCCAGCAGTTACCGGACAGGTTACCACACCATATATTTT.

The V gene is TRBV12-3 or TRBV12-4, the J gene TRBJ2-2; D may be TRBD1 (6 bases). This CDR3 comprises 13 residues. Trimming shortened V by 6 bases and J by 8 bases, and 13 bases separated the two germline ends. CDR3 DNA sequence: TGTGCCAGCAGCCCTACAGGGCCGGGGGAGCTGTTTTTT. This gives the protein CASSPTGPGELFF.

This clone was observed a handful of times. The chain's CDR3 is CSVVPGPVTDTQYF. The CDR3 DNA reads TGCAGCGTTGTACCAGGCCCAGTCACAGATACGCAGTATTTT. This chain links TRBV29-1 with TRBJ2-3; D is ambiguous. V gave up 4 bases and J gave up 2 bases, with 13 bases separating them. The CDR3 is 14 amino acids. Per germline, CDR1 SQVTM and CDR2 ANQGSEA.

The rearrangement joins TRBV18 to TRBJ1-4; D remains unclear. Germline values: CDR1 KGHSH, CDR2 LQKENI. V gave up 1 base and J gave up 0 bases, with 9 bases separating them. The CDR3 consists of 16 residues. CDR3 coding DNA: TGTGCCAGCTCACCACAGTCCACCGCAACTAATGAAAAACTGTTTTTT. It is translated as CASSPQSTATNEKLFF.

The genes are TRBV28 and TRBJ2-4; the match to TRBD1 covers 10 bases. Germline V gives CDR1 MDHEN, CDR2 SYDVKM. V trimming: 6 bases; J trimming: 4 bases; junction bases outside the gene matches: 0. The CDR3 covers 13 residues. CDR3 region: CASRGQGKNIQYF. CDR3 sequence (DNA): TGTGCCAGCAGGGGACAGGGGAAAAACATTCAGTACTTC.

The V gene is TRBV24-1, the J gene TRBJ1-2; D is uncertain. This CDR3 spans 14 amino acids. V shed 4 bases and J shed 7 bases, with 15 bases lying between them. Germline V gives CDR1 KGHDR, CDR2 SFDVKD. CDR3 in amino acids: CATSDSSEPSGYTF. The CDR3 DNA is TGTGCCACCAGTGACTCTTCTGAGCCCAGTGGCTACACCTTC.

CDR3 bases: TGTGCCTGTGGCGGGACCCTCTACAATGAGCAGTTCTTC. Translating it yields CACGGTLYNEQFF. This sequence joins TRBV5-5 and TRBJ2-1; a possible D gene is TRBD2 (6 bases). V shed 10 bases and J shed 3 bases, with 14 bases lying between them. The V gene's germline CDR1 is SGHKS and CDR2 YYEKEE (reference sequence). The CDR3 is 13 residues long.

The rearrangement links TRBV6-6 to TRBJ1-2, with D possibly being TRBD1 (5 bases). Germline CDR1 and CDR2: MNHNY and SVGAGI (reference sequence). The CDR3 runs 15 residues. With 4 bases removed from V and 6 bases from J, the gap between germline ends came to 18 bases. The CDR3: CASSSTRGGKDGYTF. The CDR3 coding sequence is TGTGCCAGCAGTTCGACACGGGGGGGGAAGGATGGCTACACCTTC.

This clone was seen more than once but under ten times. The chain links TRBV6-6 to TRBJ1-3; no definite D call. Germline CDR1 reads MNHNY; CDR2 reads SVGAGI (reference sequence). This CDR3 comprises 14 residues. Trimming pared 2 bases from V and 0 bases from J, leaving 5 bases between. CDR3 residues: CASSYRDSGNTIYF. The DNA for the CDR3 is TGTGCCAGCAGTTACCGGGACTCTGGAAACACCATATATTTT.

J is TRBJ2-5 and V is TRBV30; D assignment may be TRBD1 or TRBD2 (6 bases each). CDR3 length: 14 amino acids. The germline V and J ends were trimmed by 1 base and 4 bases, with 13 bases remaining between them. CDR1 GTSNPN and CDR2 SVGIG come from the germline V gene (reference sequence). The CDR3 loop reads CAWSARGARETQYF. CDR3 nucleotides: TGTGCCTGGAGTGCAAGGGGGGCGAGAGAGACCCAGTACTTC.

The CDR3 region has the DNA TGTGCCAGCAGCACGGGACGGCATAACTATGGCTACACCTTC. Translated, it gives CASSTGRHNYGYTF. The chain couples TRBV7-9 to TRBJ1-2; D is possibly TRBD1 (5 bases). The CDR3 is 14 amino acids. Trimming pared 5 bases from V and 1 base from J, leaving 11 bases between. The germline V gene encodes CDR1 SEHNR and CDR2 FQNEAQ (reference sequence).

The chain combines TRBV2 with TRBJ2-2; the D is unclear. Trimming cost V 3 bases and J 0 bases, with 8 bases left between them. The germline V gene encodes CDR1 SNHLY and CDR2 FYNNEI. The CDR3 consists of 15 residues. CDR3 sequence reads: CASSDNRPNTGELFF. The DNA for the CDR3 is TGTGCCAGCAGTGATAACAGACCGAACACCGGGGAGCTGTTTTTT.

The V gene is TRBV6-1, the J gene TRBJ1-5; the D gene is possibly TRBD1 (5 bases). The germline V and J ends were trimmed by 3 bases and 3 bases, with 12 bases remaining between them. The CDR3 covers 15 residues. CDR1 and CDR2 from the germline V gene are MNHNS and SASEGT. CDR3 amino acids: CASSDRASSNQPQHF. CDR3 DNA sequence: TGTGCCAGCAGTGACAGGGCCAGCTCCAATCAGCCCCAGCATTTT.

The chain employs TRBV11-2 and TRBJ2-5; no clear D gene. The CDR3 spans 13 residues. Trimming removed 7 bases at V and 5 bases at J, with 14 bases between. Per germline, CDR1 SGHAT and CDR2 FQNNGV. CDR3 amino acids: CASTPPGRETQYF. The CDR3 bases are TGTGCCAGCACCCCTCCGGGTAGGGAGACCCAGTACTTC.

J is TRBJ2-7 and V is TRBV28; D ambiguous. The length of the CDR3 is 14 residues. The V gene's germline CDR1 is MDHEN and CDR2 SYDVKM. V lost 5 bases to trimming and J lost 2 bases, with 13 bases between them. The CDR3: CASSSRTAPYEQYF. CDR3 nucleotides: TGTGCCAGCAGTAGCCGGACGGCCCCCTACGAGCAGTACTTC.

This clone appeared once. The CDR3 region has the DNA TGTGCCAGCAGTGAAGGGGGAGGGGGCTACTACGAGCAGTACTTC. Translation gives CASSEGGGGYYEQYF. This sequence joins TRBV6-1 and TRBJ2-7, with D perhaps given as TRBD1 or TRBD2 (7 bases each). This CDR3 region has 15 residues. The germline CDR1 and CDR2 sequences are MNHNS and SASEGT. Trimming took off 1 base at V and 3 bases at J, with 13 bases between the two ends.

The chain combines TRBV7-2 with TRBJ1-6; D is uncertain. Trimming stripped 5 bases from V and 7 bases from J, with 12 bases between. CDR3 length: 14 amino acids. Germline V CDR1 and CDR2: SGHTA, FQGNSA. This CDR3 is CASSPEPRNSPLHF. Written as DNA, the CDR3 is TGTGCCAGCAGCCCTGAACCTCGGAATTCACCCCTCCACTTT.

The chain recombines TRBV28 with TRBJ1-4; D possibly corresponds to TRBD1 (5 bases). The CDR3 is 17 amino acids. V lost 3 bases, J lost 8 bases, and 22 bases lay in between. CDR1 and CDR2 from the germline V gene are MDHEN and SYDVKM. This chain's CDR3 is CASSFRFNLGGYEKLFF. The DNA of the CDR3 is TGTGCCAGCAGTTTTAGGTTTAATCTCGGGGGATACGAAAAACTGTTTTTT. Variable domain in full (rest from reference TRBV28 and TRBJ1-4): DVKVTQSSRYLVKRTGEKVFLECVQDMDHENMFWYRQDPGLGLRLIYFSYDVKMKEKGDIPEGYSVSREKKERFSLILESASTNQTSMYLCASSFRFNLGGYEKLFFGSGTQLSVL.